This T cell receptor beta chain emerged from a study of cytotoxic CD8 clonotypes in ibrutinib-treated CLL. Overall study: Following treatment for a median roughly 12 months, range 6 to 36, response samples were then taken.

CDR1 is KGHSH, CDR2 LQKENI, per germline. The CDR3 consists of 16 residues. Deletions cut 3 bases from V and 5 bases from J, with 19 bases between. Profiling relied on immunoSEQ multiplex PCR, and the TCRdb table lists in-frame clones only, not all of them. The repertoire includes tens of thousands of clones, over 75% of them detected once, and under 9.5% sits in the top ten. Sequencing was performed on PBMCs, taken after 24 months of ibrutinib treatment. The sequence was collected from a human donor with chronic lymphocytic leukemia. The rearrangement uses TRBV18 and TRBJ1-1, with a tentative D call TRBD1 (5 bases). CDR3 bases: TGTGCCAGCTCACCCCCGAGAGGGGCAGGCAGAACTGAAGCTTTCTTT. This sequence encodes CASSPPRGAGRTEAFF.